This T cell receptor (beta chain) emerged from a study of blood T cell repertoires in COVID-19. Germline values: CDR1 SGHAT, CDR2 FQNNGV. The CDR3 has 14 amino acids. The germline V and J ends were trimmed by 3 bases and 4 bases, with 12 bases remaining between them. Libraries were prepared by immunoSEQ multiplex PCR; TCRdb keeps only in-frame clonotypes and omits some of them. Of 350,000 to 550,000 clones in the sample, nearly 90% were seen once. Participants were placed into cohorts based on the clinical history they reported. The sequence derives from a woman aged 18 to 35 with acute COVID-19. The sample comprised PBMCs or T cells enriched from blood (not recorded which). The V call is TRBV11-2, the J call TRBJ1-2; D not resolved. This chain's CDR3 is CASSFSGMGYGYTF. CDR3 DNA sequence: TGTGCCAGCAGCTTCTCGGGGATGGGCTATGGCTACACCTTC.